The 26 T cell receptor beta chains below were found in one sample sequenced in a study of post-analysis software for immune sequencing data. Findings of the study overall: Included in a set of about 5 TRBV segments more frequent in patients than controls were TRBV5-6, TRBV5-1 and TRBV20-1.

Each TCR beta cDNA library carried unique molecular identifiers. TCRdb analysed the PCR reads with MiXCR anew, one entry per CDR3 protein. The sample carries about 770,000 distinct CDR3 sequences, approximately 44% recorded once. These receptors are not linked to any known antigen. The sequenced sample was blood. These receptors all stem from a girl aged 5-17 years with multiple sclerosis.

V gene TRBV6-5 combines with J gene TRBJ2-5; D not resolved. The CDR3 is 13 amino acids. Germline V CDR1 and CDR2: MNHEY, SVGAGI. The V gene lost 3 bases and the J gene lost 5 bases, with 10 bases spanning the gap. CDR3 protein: CASSYKRRETQYF. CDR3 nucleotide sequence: TGTGCCAGCAGTTATAAGAGGCGGGAGACCCAGTACTTC.

CDR3 bases: TGCGCCAGCAGCCCCCGGACTAGCGGGGCCTTAGAAGATACGCAGTATTTT. Its protein product is CASSPRTSGALEDTQYF. The chain recombines TRBV4-1 with TRBJ2-3; 12 positions match TRBD2. The CDR3 spans 17 residues. J lost 5 bases, V lost 4 bases, and 10 bases had no gene match. Germline CDR1 and CDR2: MGHRA and YSYEKL.

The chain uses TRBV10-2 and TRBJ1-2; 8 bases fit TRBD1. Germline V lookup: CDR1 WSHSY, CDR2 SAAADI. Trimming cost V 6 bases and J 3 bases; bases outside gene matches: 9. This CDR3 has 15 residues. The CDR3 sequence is CASRPGQGGDYGYTF. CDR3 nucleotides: TGCGCCAGCAGGCCCGGACAGGGTGGGGACTATGGCTACACCTTC.

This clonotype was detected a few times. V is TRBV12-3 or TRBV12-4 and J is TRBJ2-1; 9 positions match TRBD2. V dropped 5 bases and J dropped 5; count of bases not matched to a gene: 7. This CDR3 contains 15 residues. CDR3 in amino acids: CASSPIAGANNEQFF. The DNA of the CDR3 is TGTGCCAGCAGTCCGATAGCGGGAGCGAACAATGAGCAGTTCTTC.

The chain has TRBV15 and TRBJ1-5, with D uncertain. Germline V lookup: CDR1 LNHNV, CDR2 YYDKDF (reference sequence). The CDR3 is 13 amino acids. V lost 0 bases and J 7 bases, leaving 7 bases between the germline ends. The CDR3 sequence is CATSRDTRQPQHF. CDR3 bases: TGTGCCACCAGCAGAGATACTAGGCAGCCCCAGCATTTT.

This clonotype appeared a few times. The CDR3 sequence: CASKNNPLAEQYF. The CDR3 coding sequence is TGTGCCAGCAAAAACAATCCATTAGCCGAGCAGTACTTC. V usage is TRBV12-3 or TRBV12-4 and J usage is TRBJ2-7; D uncertain. V lost 7 bases and J lost 6, with 16 bases in between. This CDR3 has 13 residues.

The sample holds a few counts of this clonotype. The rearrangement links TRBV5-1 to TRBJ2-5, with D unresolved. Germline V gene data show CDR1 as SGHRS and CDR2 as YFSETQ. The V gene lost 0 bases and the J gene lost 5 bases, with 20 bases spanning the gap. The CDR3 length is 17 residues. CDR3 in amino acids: CASSLAMGSQERETQYF. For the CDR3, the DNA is TGCGCCAGCAGCTTGGCCATGGGTAGTCAGGAGAGGGAGACCCAGTACTTC.

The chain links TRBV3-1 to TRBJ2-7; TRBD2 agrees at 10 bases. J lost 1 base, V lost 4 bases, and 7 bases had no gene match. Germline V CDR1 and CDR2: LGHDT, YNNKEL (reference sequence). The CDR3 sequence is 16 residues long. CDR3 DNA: TGTGCCAGCAGCCTCCGAGCGGGAGGGCCTTCCTACGAGCAGTACTTC. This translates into CASSLRAGGPSYEQYF.

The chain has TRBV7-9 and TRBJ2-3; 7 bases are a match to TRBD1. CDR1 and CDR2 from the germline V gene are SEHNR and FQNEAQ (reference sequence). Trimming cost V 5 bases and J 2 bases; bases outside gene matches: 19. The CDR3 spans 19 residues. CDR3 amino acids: CASSPHQIRDRFYTDTQYF. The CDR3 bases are TGTGCCAGCAGCCCACACCAGATAAGGGACAGATTTTACACAGATACGCAGTATTTT.

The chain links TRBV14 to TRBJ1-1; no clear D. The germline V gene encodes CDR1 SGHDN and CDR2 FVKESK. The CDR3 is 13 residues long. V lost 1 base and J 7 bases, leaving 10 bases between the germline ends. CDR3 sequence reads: CASSQVPGGEAFF. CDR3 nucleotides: TGTGCCAGCAGCCAAGTGCCGGGTGGTGAAGCTTTCTTT.

This CDR3 is CASSYPGREGYGYTF. The CDR3 nucleotides read TGTGCCAGCAGTTACCCCGGCAGGGAGGGATATGGCTACACCTTC. V is TRBV6-6 and J is TRBJ1-2; the D gene is possibly TRBD1 (5 bases). The CDR3 is made up of 15 amino acids. V lost 2 bases to trimming and J lost 5 bases, with 15 bases between them. Germline CDR1 MNHNY, CDR2 SVGAGI (reference sequence).

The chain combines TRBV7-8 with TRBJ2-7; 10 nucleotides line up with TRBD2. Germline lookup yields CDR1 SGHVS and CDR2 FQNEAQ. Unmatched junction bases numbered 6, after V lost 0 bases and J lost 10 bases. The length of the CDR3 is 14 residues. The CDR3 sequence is CASSLATLAGAQYF. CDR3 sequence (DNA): TGTGCCAGCAGCTTAGCGACCCTAGCGGGAGCCCAGTACTTC.

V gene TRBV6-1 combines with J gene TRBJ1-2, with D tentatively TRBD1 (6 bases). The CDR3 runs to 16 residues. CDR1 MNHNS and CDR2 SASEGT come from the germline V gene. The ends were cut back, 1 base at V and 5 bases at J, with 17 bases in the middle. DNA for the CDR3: TGTGCCAGCAGTGAAGTTGGGGGGGGGCAATGGTATGGCTACACCTTC. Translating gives CASSEVGGGQWYGYTF.

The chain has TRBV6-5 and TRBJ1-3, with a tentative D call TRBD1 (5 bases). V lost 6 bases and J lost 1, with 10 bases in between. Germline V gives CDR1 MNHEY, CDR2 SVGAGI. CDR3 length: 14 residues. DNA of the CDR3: TGTGCCAGCAGGGCCCAGGGTTCTGGAAACACCATATATTTT. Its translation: CASRAQGSGNTIYF.

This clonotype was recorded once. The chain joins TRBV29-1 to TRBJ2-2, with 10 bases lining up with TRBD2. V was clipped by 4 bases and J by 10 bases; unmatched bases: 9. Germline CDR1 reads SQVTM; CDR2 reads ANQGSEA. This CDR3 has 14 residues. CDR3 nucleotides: TGCAGCGTTGGGCCTAGCGGGAGCTTAAAGGAGCTGTTTTTT. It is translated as CSVGPSGSLKELFF.

In DNA form, the CDR3 reads TGCGCCAGCAGCAGAGAGGGACAGGGGATCTACGAGCAGTACTTC. Residues: CASSREGQGIYEQYF. The V gene is TRBV5-1, the J gene TRBJ2-7; 10 nucleotides line up with TRBD1. Germline CDR1 and CDR2: SGHRS and YFSETQ. After removal of 4 bases from V and 3 bases from J, the junction contained 7 bases not matched to a gene. The CDR3 totals 15 residues.

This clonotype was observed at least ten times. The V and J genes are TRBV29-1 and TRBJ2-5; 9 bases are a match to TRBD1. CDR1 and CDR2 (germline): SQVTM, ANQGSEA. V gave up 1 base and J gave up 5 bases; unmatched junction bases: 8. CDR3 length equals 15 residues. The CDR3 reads CSVEGNRGRVETQYF. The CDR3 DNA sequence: TGCAGCGTTGAAGGGAACAGGGGGCGCGTGGAGACCCAGTACTTC.

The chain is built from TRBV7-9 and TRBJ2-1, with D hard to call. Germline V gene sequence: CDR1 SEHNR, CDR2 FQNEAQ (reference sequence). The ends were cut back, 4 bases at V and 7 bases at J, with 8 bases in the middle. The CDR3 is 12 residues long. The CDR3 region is CASSWTENEQFF. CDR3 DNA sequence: TGTGCCAGCAGCTGGACGGAAAATGAGCAGTTCTTC.

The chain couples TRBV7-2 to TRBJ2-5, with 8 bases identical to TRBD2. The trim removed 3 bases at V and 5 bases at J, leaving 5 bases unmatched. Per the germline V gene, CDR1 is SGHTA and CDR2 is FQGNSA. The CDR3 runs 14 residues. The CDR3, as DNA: TGTGCCAGCAGCTTCCAGACTAGCGTGGAGACCCAGTACTTC. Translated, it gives CASSFQTSVETQYF.

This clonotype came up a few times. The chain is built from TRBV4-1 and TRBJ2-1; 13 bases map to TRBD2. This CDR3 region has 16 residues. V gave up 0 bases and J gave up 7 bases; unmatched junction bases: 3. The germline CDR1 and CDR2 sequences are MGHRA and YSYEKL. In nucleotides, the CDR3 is TGCGCCAGCAGCCAAGAACTAGCGGGAGGGAAGAATGAGCAGTTCTTC. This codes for CASSQELAGGKNEQFF.

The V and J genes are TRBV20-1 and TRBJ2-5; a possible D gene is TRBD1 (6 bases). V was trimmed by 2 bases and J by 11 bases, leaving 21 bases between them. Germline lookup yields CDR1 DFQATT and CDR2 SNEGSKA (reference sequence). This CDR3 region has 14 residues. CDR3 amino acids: CSARTTGPSREQYF. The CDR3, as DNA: TGCAGTGCTAGAACCACAGGGCCGTCGAGGGAGCAGTACTTC.

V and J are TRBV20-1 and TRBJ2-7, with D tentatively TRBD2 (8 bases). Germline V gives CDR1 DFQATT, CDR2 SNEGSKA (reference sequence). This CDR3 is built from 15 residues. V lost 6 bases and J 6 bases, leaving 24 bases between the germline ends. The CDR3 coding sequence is TGCAGTGCCCCTTTGGTGGGACTAGGGGGCGGCGAGCAGTACTTC. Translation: CSAPLVGLGGGEQYF.

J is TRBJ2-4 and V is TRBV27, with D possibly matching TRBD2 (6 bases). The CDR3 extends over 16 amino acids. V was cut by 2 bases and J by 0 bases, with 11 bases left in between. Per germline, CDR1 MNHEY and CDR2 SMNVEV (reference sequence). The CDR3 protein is CASSLSGTVAKNIQYF. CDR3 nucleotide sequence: TGTGCCAGCAGTTTAAGTGGGACTGTAGCCAAAAACATTCAGTACTTC.

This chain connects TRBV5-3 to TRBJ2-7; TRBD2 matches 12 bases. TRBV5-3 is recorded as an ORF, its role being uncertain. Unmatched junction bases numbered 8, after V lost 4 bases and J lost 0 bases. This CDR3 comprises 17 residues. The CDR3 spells CARSRRLAGEGSYEQYF. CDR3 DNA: TGTGCCAGAAGCCGGCGACTAGCGGGAGAGGGCTCCTACGAGCAGTACTTC.

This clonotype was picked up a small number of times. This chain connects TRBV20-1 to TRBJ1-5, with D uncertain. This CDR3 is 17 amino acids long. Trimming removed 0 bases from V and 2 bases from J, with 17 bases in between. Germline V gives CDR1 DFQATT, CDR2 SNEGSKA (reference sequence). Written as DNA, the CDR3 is TGCAGTGCTAGAGATCACCTAGTAATTGTCGGCAATCAGCCCCAGCATTTT. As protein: CSARDHLVIVGNQPQHF.

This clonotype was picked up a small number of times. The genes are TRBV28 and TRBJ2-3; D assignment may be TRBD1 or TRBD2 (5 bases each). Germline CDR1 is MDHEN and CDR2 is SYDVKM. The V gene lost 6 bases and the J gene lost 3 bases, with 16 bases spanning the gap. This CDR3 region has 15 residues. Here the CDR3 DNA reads TGTGCCAGCAGCCGATGGGACGGGTGGACAGATACGCAGTATTTT. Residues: CASSRWDGWTDTQYF.